The TCR beta chain described here comes from a study of a mutant IDH1 vaccine in newly diagnosed glioma. In the study overall: The study started vaccination 4-6 weeks after radiotherapy alone, or with temozolomide cycles. Before enrollment, patients got radiotherapy alone, temozolomide alone, or mostly the combination.

Clones were read by immunoSEQ multiplex PCR, and TCRdb kept only the in-frame ones, dropping some. Here the sample spans tens of thousands of clones, less than 80% being singletons. This clone was picked up one time. The antigen is not known. Time point of the sample: week 47, end of study. What each vaccine dose contained was 300 ug of mutant IDH1 20-mer peptide, accompanied by topical imiquimod. The donors had new WHO grade 3 or 4 astrocytomas; these were IDH1-mutant and ATRX-lost. The material was PBMCs, obtained from a glioma patient whose treatment included an IDH1 peptide vaccine. The receptor was derived from a man aged 45 to 65 with glioma.

The CDR3 bases are TGTGCCAGCAGTTTCAGGGTGGAGTATAATTCACCCCTCCACTTT. Amino acids: CASSFRVEYNSPLHF. The genes are TRBV27 and TRBJ1-6; perhaps TRBD1 as D (5 bases). Germline V gene lookup returns CDR1 MNHEY and CDR2 SMNVEV (reference sequence). With 3 bases removed from V and 4 bases from J, the gap between germline ends came to 10 bases. The CDR3 is made up of 15 amino acids.